This passage covers 32 T cell receptor beta chains from one sample sequenced in a study of OX40 agonist ivuxolimab in advanced cancers. Sequencing used immunoSEQ multiplex PCR; TCRdb keeps in-frame clones, though not all of them. The table shows tens of thousands of clones, with approximately 93% occurring only once. The sample here was CD4+ or CD8+ T cells sorted from blood, taken in a trial of the OX40 agonist ivuxolimab. These TCRs come from an adult with an advanced solid tumor such as melanoma, head and neck, liver or kidney cancer.

This rearrangement joins TRBV29-1 to TRBJ2-1; no firm D call. Trimming took 4 bases from V and 7 from J, leaving 11 bases between them. CDR1 is SQVTM and CDR2 is ANQGSEA in the germline V gene. This CDR3 has 12 amino acids. CDR3 loop: CSVVPGTNEQFF. The CDR3 DNA follows: TGCAGCGTTGTTCCGGGTACAAATGAGCAGTTCTTC.

The V call is TRBV5-1, the J call TRBJ2-3, with 8 positions matching TRBD2. With V trimmed by 0 bases and J by 2 bases, 11 bases remained unmatched. The CDR3 runs 18 residues. CDR1 and CDR2 from the germline V gene are SGHRS and YFSETQ. DNA of the CDR3: TGCGCCAGCAGCTTGGCAGGTCGAAGCGGGAGTTCCACAGATACGCAGTATTTT. Its translation is CASSLAGRSGSSTDTQYF.

The chain combines TRBV6-5 with TRBJ2-7, with D uncertain. The germline gives CDR1 MNHEY, CDR2 SVGAGI. Trimming removed 8 bases from V and 5 bases from J, with 19 bases in between. CDR3 size: 14 residues. The CDR3: CASARIVSSHEQYF. CDR3 sequence (DNA): TGTGCCAGCGCGAGAATAGTCTCGAGTCACGAGCAGTACTTC.

This chain joins TRBV5-1 and TRBJ2-5, with D unresolved. V was trimmed by 5 bases and J by 3 bases, leaving 11 bases between them. The CDR3 is made up of 13 amino acids. Germline V gene lookup returns CDR1 SGHRS and CDR2 YFSETQ. CDR3 DNA: TGCGCCAGCAGTCCCGGTTGGGAAGAGACCCAGTACTTC. Translating it yields CASSPGWEETQYF.

The chain employs TRBV5-1 and TRBJ1-2; 10 bases match TRBD1. This CDR3 contains 16 residues. V lost 3 bases, J lost 4 bases, and 9 bases stayed unmatched. CDR1 is SGHRS, CDR2 YFSETQ, per germline. CDR3 residues: CASSYPGQGSLYGYTF. Here the CDR3 DNA reads TGCGCCAGCAGCTACCCGGGACAGGGGTCCCTCTATGGCTACACCTTC.

V is TRBV30 and J is TRBJ1-5, with D perhaps TRBD1 (6 bases). This CDR3 comprises 13 residues. With 0 bases removed from V and 6 bases from J, the gap between germline ends came to 9 bases. Looked up from germline, CDR1 is GTSNPN and CDR2 is SVGIG (reference sequence). In DNA, the CDR3 is TGTGCCTGGAGTGTAGGGGGGACTCAGCCCCAGCATTTT. It yields the protein CAWSVGGTQPQHF.

This chain uses TRBV5-1 with TRBJ2-7; 12 bases fit TRBD1. The trim removed 1 base at V and 6 bases at J, leaving 5 bases unmatched. This CDR3 region has 15 residues. Per the germline V gene, CDR1 is SGHRS and CDR2 is YFSETQ. Here the CDR3 DNA reads TGCGCCAGCAGCTTGCTCGGGACAGGGGGCTTCGAGCAGTACTTC. Translating gives CASSLLGTGGFEQYF. The full variable domain, its missing parts supplied by reference TRBV5-1 and TRBJ2-7, is KAGVTQTPRYLIKTRGQQVTLSCSPISGHRSVSWYQQTPGQGLQFLFEYFSETQRNKGNFPGRFSGRQFSNSRSEMNVSTLELGDSALYLCASSLLGTGGFEQYFGPGTRLTVT.

The rearrangement uses TRBV28 and TRBJ1-1; a possible D gene is TRBD1 (6 bases). The CDR3 is 15 amino acids. The germline V gene encodes CDR1 MDHEN and CDR2 SYDVKM. V shed 6 bases and J shed 5 bases, with 19 bases lying between them. CDR3 sequence (DNA): TGTGCCAGCAGACGGGACACTTCGGGGGGAACTGAAGCTTTCTTT. Its protein product is CASRRDTSGGTEAFF. Combining the CDR3 with reference TRBV28 and TRBJ1-1 gives the whole variable domain DVKVTQSSRYLVKRTGEKVFLECVQDMDHENMFWYRQDPGLGLRLIYFSYDVKMKEKGDIPEGYSVSREKKERFSLILESASTNQTSMYLCASRRDTSGGTEAFFGQGTRLTVV.

The chain employs TRBV6-5 and TRBJ2-1; 12 bases agree with TRBD2. V dropped 6 bases and J dropped 14; count of bases not matched to a gene: 11. Per germline, CDR1 MNHEY and CDR2 SVGAGI. CDR3 size: 14 residues. This CDR3 reads CASRGLAGGPIKFF. CDR3 sequence (DNA): TGTGCCAGCAGGGGGCTAGCGGGAGGGCCGATTAAGTTCTTC.

The chain couples TRBV2 to TRBJ2-7; no definite D call. The germline gives CDR1 SNHLY, CDR2 FYNNEI. V was cut by 6 bases and J by 7 bases, with 10 bases left in between. This CDR3 is built from 11 residues. The CDR3 protein is CASSLWGEQYF. The CDR3 DNA follows: TGTGCCAGCAGCCTATGGGGTGAGCAGTACTTC.

The chain is built from TRBV19 and TRBJ1-5; possible D gene TRBD1, 5 bases. The V end was cut by 4 bases, the J end by 2 bases, with 15 bases between. The length of the CDR3 is 16 residues. CDR1 and CDR2 from the germline V gene are LNHDA and SQIVND (reference sequence). The CDR3 sequence is CASSTTGPGGNQPQHF. CDR3 sequence (DNA): TGTGCCAGTAGTACCACAGGCCCGGGGGGCAATCAGCCCCAGCATTTT.

The gene calls are TRBV5-6 and TRBJ2-4; 10 positions match TRBD2. V lost 3 bases and J lost 7; bases outside the gene matches: 7. The CDR3 runs to 15 residues. CDR1 is SGHDT, CDR2 YYEEEE, per germline. The CDR3 region has the DNA TGTGCCAGCAGCTCTGCTAGCGGGAGTGGGAACATTCAGTACTTC. This gives the protein CASSSASGSGNIQYF.

V is TRBV7-2 and J is TRBJ1-4, with D tentatively TRBD1 (6 bases). This CDR3 is built from 15 residues. The germline V and J ends were trimmed by 5 bases and 6 bases, with 16 bases remaining between them. Germline CDR1 SGHTA, CDR2 FQGNSA. CDR3 residues: CASSPRTVYYEKLFF. CDR3 sequence (DNA): TGTGCCAGCAGCCCCCGGACAGTTTACTATGAAAAACTGTTTTTT.

J is TRBJ2-1 and V is TRBV28, with 15 bases aligning to TRBD2. The CDR3 is 17 residues long. CDR1 and CDR2 from the germline V gene are MDHEN and SYDVKM. The V gene end was trimmed by 7 bases and the J gene end by 12 bases; junction bases not matched to a gene: 16. The CDR3 DNA reads TGTGCCAGCACCAGGACTAGCGGGAGGGCCGGAGGGAAGGTGCAGTTCTTC. Protein product: CASTRTSGRAGGKVQFF. The entire variable domain, with the rest obtained from reference TRBV28 and TRBJ2-1, is as follows: DVKVTQSSRYLVKRTGEKVFLECVQDMDHENMFWYRQDPGLGLRLIYFSYDVKMKEKGDIPEGYSVSREKKERFSLILESASTNQTSMYLCASTRTSGRAGGKVQFFGPGTRLTVL.

The rearrangement joins TRBV6-5 to TRBJ1-4; D uncertain. V was trimmed by 0 bases and J by 8 bases, leaving 13 bases between them. This CDR3 is 15 amino acids long. Germline V gene lookup returns CDR1 MNHEY and CDR2 SVGAGI. The CDR3 DNA is TGTGCCAGCAGTTACTCGTTGGTTACGCGAGAAAAACTGTTTTTT. Encoded protein: CASSYSLVTREKLFF.

V and J are TRBV28 and TRBJ2-6; perhaps TRBD2 as D (6 bases). Germline V gives CDR1 MDHEN, CDR2 SYDVKM. The CDR3 length is 16 residues. The V gene lost 1 base and the J gene lost 2 bases, with 9 bases spanning the gap. The CDR3 is CASSLYGGTGANVLTF. In DNA form, the CDR3 reads TGTGCCAGCAGTTTATATGGGGGGACTGGGGCCAACGTCCTGACTTTC.

The rearrangement uses TRBV18 and TRBJ2-7; D possibly matches TRBD1 or TRBD2 (5 bases each). The CDR3 length is 15 residues. From germline, CDR1 is KGHSH and CDR2 LQKENI. V lost 3 bases and J lost 6, with 18 bases in between. CDR3 region: CASSPSWTTSGEQYF. The CDR3 region has the DNA TGTGCCAGCTCACCCTCGTGGACAACCAGCGGCGAGCAGTACTTC.

The chain's CDR3 is CASGVAGVETQYF. In DNA, the CDR3 is TGTGCCAGTGGGGTAGCGGGAGTAGAGACCCAGTACTTC. The chain recombines TRBV6-1 with TRBJ2-5; TRBD2 aligns across 9 bases. The length of the CDR3 is 13 residues. CDR1 and CDR2 from the germline V gene are MNHNS and SASEGT. The V segment lost 9 bases and the J segment 4 bases; nucleotides outside the gene matches: 6.

The chain uses TRBV7-9 and TRBJ1-6; possibly TRBD1 for D (5 bases). Trimming removed 5 bases at V and 5 bases at J, with 13 bases between. The CDR3 spans 15 residues. Germline V gene data show CDR1 as SEHNR and CDR2 as FQNEAQ (reference sequence). The CDR3 DNA follows: TGTGCCAGCAGCCCGGGACTGGTGGATAATTCACCCCTCCACTTT. Its translation is CASSPGLVDNSPLHF.

The chain links TRBV27 to TRBJ2-5; D is unclear. This CDR3 region has 14 residues. The V end lost 6 bases, the J end lost 4 bases, and 15 bases lay between the germline ends. Germline CDR1 is MNHEY and CDR2 is SMNVEV (reference sequence). The CDR3 is CASRPRFSGETQYF. The CDR3 nucleotides read TGTGCCAGCAGACCCCGATTTTCTGGAGAGACCCAGTACTTC.

This clone was seen just once. This rearrangement joins TRBV5-6 to TRBJ1-6; no clear D gene. The CDR3 loop spans 15 amino acids. Germline assignment: CDR1 SGHDT and CDR2 YYEEEE. Trimming pared 4 bases from V and 2 bases from J, leaving 10 bases between. CDR3 coding DNA: TGTGCCAGCAGCCCGGGGTCGCCCTATAATTCACCCCTCCACTTT. Translating gives CASSPGSPYNSPLHF.

The chain couples TRBV19 to TRBJ1-5, with 8 bases that match TRBD1. J was trimmed by 3 bases and V by 6 bases; bases with no gene match: 4. CDR1 and CDR2 from the germline V gene are LNHDA and SQIVND (reference sequence). This CDR3 spans 14 amino acids. CDR3 in DNA: TGTGCCAGTAGGACAGGGGCATCCAATCAGCCCCAGCATTTT. It encodes CASRTGASNQPQHF.

The chain uses TRBV7-9 and TRBJ2-1; TRBD1 matches 10 bases. Trimming cost V 8 bases and J 5 bases; bases outside gene matches: 15. The CDR3 sequence is 17 residues long. Germline CDR1 reads SEHNR; CDR2 reads FQNEAQ (reference sequence). As DNA, the CDR3 is TGTGCCAGCCTGAAAGGTCCGTATGGACAGGGGGACAATGAGCAGTTCTTC. It codes for CASLKGPYGQGDNEQFF.

The chain employs TRBV2 and TRBJ2-1; possibly TRBD2 for D (7 bases). The V end lost 5 bases, the J end lost 10 bases, and 15 bases lay between the germline ends. This CDR3 has 13 residues. CDR1 is SNHLY, CDR2 FYNNEI, per germline. CDR3 nucleotide sequence: TGTGCCAGCAGTCTGGGGGGGGCAAGCGAGCAGTTCTTC. The encoded protein is CASSLGGASEQFF.

The rearrangement links TRBV19 to TRBJ1-1; no clear D. This CDR3 contains 12 residues. Germline assignment: CDR1 LNHDA and CDR2 SQIVND (reference sequence). Trimming stripped 6 bases from V and 1 base from J, with 6 bases between. CDR3 coding DNA: TGTGCCAGTAGCATGTGGAACACTGAAGCTTTCTTT. Residues: CASSMWNTEAFF.

This chain links TRBV5-1 with TRBJ2-2; 9 bases line up with TRBD2. Germline V CDR1 and CDR2: SGHRS, YFSETQ. Unmatched junction bases numbered 5, after V lost 4 bases and J lost 1 base. This CDR3 has 16 residues. CDR3 nucleotides: TGCGCCAGCAGCGTGGGACTAGCCGTGAACACCGGGGAGCTGTTTTTT. Translation gives CASSVGLAVNTGELFF.

V usage is TRBV4-1 and J usage is TRBJ2-4; D gene unclear. CDR3 length: 16 amino acids. The V end lost 0 bases, the J end lost 1 base, and 10 bases lay between the germline ends. The germline V gene encodes CDR1 MGHRA and CDR2 YSYEKL. CDR3 DNA sequence: TGCGCCAGCAGCCAAGAAGGTCTGGAGGCCAAAAACATTCAGTACTTC. Protein product: CASSQEGLEAKNIQYF.

This clone showed up just a few times. The genes are TRBV29-1 and TRBJ1-5; D is ambiguous. Trimming took off 5 bases at V and 1 base at J, with 6 bases between the two ends. Germline CDR1 SQVTM, CDR2 ANQGSEA. The CDR3 covers 12 residues. The DNA for the CDR3 is TGCAGCGTTAAGGGCAGCAATCAGCCCCAGCATTTT. It is translated as CSVKGSNQPQHF.

V and J are TRBV6-6 and TRBJ2-3, with 7 positions matching TRBD2. The CDR3 spans 16 residues. Germline CDR1 reads MNHNY; CDR2 reads SVGAGI (reference sequence). The V gene end was trimmed by 2 bases and the J gene end by 0 bases; junction bases not matched to a gene: 5. The chain's CDR3 is CASSYGRAASTDTQYF. In nucleotides, the CDR3 is TGTGCCAGCAGTTACGGGAGGGCCGCTAGCACAGATACGCAGTATTTT.

The sample holds one count of this clone. V gene TRBV7-9 combines with J gene TRBJ2-4; perhaps TRBD2 as D (6 bases). The germline V and J ends were trimmed by 1 base and 7 bases, with 11 bases remaining between them. The CDR3 covers 14 residues. Germline V gene data show CDR1 as SEHNR and CDR2 as FQNEAQ (reference sequence). For the CDR3, the DNA is TGTGCCAGCAGCTTAGTGTCTAGCGAGAACATTCAGTACTTC. This translates into CASSLVSSENIQYF.

The J gene is TRBJ1-6, the V gene TRBV5-1; a possible D gene is TRBD1 (5 bases). Germline CDR1 and CDR2: SGHRS and YFSETQ. This CDR3 is 13 amino acids long. V lost 0 bases, J lost 9 bases, and 7 bases lay in between. The CDR3, as DNA: TGCGCCAGCAGCTTGGCAGGGTTTTCACCCCTCCACTTT. Translation gives CASSLAGFSPLHF.

J is TRBJ1-2 and V is TRBV6-1, with D perhaps TRBD1 (6 bases). Germline V lookup: CDR1 MNHNS, CDR2 SASEGT. The CDR3 is 13 residues long. V was shortened by 5 bases and J by 6 bases, with 13 bases between the two germline ends. Here the CDR3 reads CASSTNREDGYTF. As DNA, the CDR3 is TGTGCCAGCAGTACGAACAGGGAAGATGGCTACACCTTC.